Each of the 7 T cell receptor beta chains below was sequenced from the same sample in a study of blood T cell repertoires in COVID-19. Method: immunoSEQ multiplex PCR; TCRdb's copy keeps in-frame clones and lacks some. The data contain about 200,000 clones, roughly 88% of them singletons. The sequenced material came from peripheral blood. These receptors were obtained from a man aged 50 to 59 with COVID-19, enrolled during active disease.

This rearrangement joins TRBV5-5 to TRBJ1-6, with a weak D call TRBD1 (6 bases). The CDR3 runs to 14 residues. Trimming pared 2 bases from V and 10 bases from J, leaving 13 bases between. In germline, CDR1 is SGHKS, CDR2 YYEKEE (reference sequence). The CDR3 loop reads CASSLQGGYSPLHF. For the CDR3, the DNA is TGTGCCAGCAGCTTACAGGGTGGATACTCACCCCTCCACTTT. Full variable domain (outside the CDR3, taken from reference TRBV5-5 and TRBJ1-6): DAGVTQSPTHLIKTRGQQVTLRCSPISGHKSVSWYQQVLGQGPQFIFQYYEKEERGRGNFPDRFSARQFPNYSSELNVNALLLGDSALYLCASSLQGGYSPLHFGNGTRLTVT.

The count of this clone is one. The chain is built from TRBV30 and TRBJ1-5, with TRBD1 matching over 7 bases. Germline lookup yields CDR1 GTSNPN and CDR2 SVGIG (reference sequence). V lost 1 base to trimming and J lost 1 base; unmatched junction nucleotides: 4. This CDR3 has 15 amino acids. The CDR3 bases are TGTGCCTGGAGTGCCGGGACAGTAAGCAATCAGCCCCAGCATTTT. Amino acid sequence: CAWSAGTVSNQPQHF.

The CDR3 region is CASSQDPFSYEQYF. The CDR3 region has the DNA TGTGCCAGCAGCCAAGACCCTTTCTCCTACGAGCAGTACTTC. The rearrangement links TRBV3-1 (or the pseudogene TRBV3-2) to TRBJ2-7; D is uncertain. Per germline, CDR1 LGHDT and CDR2 YNNKEL (reference sequence). The CDR3 runs to 14 residues. V was trimmed by 0 bases and J by 0 bases, leaving 6 bases between them.

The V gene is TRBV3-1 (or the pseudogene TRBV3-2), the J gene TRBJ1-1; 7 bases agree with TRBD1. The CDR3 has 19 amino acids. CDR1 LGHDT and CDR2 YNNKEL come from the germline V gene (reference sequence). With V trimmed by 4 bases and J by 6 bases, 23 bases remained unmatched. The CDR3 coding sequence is TGTGCCAGCAGCCCACCCCGTGGAGGGGGCGCATTTGACCGAGCTGAAGCTTTCTTT. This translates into CASSPPRGGGAFDRAEAFF.

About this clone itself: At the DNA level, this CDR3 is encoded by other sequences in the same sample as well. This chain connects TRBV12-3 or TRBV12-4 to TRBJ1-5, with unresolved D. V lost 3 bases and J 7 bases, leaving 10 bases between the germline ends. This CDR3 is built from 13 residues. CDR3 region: CASSLSGNQPQHF. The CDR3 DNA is TGTGCCAGCAGTTTGTCCGGGAACCAGCCCCAGCATTTT.

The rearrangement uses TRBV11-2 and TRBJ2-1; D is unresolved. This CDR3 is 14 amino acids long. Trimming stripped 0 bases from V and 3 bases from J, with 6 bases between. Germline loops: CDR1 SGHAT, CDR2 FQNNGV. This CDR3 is CASSLDPNYNEQFF. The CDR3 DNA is TGTGCCAGCAGCTTAGATCCCAACTACAATGAGCAGTTCTTC. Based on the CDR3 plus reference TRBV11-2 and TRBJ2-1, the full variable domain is EAGVAQSPRYKIIEKRQSVAFWCNPISGHATLYWYQQILGQGPKLLIQFQNNGVVDDSQLPKDRFSAERLKGVDSTLKIQPAKLEDSAVYLCASSLDPNYNEQFFGPGTRLTVL.

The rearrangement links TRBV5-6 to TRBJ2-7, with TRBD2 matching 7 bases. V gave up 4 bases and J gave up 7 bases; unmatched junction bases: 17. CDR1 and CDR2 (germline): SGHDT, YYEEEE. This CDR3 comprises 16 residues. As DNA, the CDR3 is TGTGCCAGCAGCCTCTCGGGCCTAGCGGCCGGCGGGGAGCAGTACTTC. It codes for CASSLSGLAAGGEQYF.